What follows describes a single T cell receptor (beta chain). The data originate from a study of blood T cell repertoires in COVID-19. The CDR3 has 16 amino acids. V was cut by 0 bases and J by 8 bases, with 18 bases left in between. Germline V gene sequence: CDR1 SGHTA, CDR2 FQGNSA. Assay: immunoSEQ multiplex PCR; the TCRdb copy retains only in-frame clones and omits some. This sample carries about 70,000 clones, around nine tenths of them seen once, and the ten largest clones take roughly 9.1%. The sequence was obtained from a human donor in a cohort sampled during active COVID-19. J is TRBJ2-3 and V is TRBV7-2; D may be TRBD2 (6 bases). The sequencing input was peripheral blood. In DNA, the CDR3 is TGTGCCAGCAGCTTAGCGGAGGTAGCGGTGCGGGGTACGCAGTATTTT. It specifies CASSLAEVAVRGTQYF.